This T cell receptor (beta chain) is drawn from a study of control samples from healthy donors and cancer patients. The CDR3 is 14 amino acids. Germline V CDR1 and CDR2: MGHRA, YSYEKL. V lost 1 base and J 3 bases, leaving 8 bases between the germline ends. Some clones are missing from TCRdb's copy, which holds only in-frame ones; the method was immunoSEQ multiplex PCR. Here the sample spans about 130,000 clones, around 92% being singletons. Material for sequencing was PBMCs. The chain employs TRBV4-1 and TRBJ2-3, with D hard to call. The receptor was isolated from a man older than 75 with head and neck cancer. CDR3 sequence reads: CASSQGARTDTQYF. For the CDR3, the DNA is TGCGCCAGCAGCCAAGGGGCGAGGACAGATACGCAGTATTTT.